The present T cell receptor beta chain was sequenced within a study of T cells after posttransplantation cyclophosphamide (dated by TCRdb to about 2016). Regarding the complete study: Using TRB sequencing, the study followed how the T cell repertoire reconstituted after myeloablative bone marrow transplantation in which posttransplantation cyclophosphamide served as GVHD prophylaxis. Public TRB sequences were compared against a database of over 3,600 sequences linked to responses to pathogens, tumor antigens, self-antigens and alloantigens. Samples from some 40 PTCy-treated patients, along with samples from about 16 of their related bone marrow donors, underwent antigen receptor sequencing. Blood from all 35 or so PTCy patients who had 1-year posttransplant specimens underwent TRB sequencing. Because TRA and TRB clonality were tightly correlated in 8 or 9 samples, subsequent TCR analyses were focused on TRB only. TRB sequencing was also done on up to about 3 additional blood samples from 2 to 5.2 years after transplant in 3 patients, and on pretransplant blood from several patients.

Sequences SGHTA (CDR1) and FQGTGA (CDR2) are obtained from the germline V gene. The junction shows trimming of 2 bases on V and 4 bases on J, plus 15 bases between the germline ends. The CDR3 has 16 amino acids, counting the end cysteine and phenylalanine. Of all the DNA, just the CDR3 is kept, 48 bases in frame from base 1. The control cohort was around twelve patients given myeloablative marrow transplants with methotrexate plus a calcineurin inhibitor, sampled 1 year after transplant. Mononuclear cells from peripheral blood and bone marrow were separated by Ficoll-Hypaque density centrifugation and then cryopreserved. The research as a whole found: The TRB repertoires of T cells infiltrating skin or GI tract showed only limited overlap with the TRB repertoires of T cells in blood. Across the approximately 46 patients, TRB clonality was highly associated with recipient CMV seropositivity and CMV reactivation, and diversity with PTCy was similar to that in the CNI/methotrexate controls. Donor-recipient similarity was low at 1-2 months but rose over the first year, and later blood repertoires were often dominated by donor CD8+ memory clones.

Genomic DNA was used for TRB sequencing, which was performed with the immunoSEQ assay at survey resolution or with the hsTCRB kit. For the original study's pipeline: The immunoSEQ software handled initial read processing, and the LymphoSeq R package was used for repertoire analyses. Clonality was computed as 1 minus normalized Shannon entropy; Gini coefficient was also calculated for each TRB dataset. Phenotypes of unsorted samples were inferred by mapping TRB sequences from sorted subsets of the recipient or donor onto the same recipient's unsorted samples. TCRdb carries this immuneACCESS record with in-frame sequences only. Its versions omit some clonotypes, under half of them owing to an unresolved V gene in the studies checked, with the rest unexplained. V, J and clone size were drawn from that table, and D and trimming were deduced from the DNA. The sample table records around 15,000 clones; roughly 80% of these occur just once. The ten top clones hold 2.8% of the sample.

Note on this clone: Its antigen is still unknown. Qualities for individual bases were not recorded, and no much larger clone is one base off.

The material was PBMCs, obtained 441 days after allogeneic stem cell transplant with calcineurin inhibitor and methotrexate. The rearranged segments are TRBV7-3 and TRBJ1-3; the D gene cannot be named for sure. This clonotype originated in a male patient aged 25-45 years who received an allogeneic stem cell transplant from an unrelated donor, was CMV-positive, and had acute and chronic GVHD. The graft donor may be the source of some T cells after a transplant. The base sequence is TGTGCCAGCAGCTTAGGCGCGGCCCTAAGGGGAAACACCATATATTTT. Translated, this is CASSLGAALRGNTIYF. This CDR3, with the reference TRBV7-3 and TRBJ1-3 proteins standing in past its ends, gives the full variable domain GAGVSQTPSNKVTEKGKYVELRCDPISGHTALYWYRQSLGQGPEFLIYFQGTGAADDSGLPNDRFFAVRPEGSVSTLKIQRTERGDSAVYLCASSLGAALRGNTIYFGEGSWLTVV.